This T cell receptor (beta chain) was sequenced for a study of CD8 T cells in Susac syndrome. RNA, at roughly 0.5 to 1 ug, was reverse transcribed with random hexamers. MiXCR, run by TCRdb on the immunoSEQ multiplex PCR reads, gives a single entry per CDR3 protein. The sample gives around 160,000 distinct CDR3 sequences, just under 95% of which show up once; under 0.15% is in the top ten. Germline V lookup: CDR1 MNHEY, CDR2 SVGEGT. V dropped 5 bases and J dropped 6; count of bases not matched to a gene: 8. This CDR3 has 16 residues. Sequencing of TCR beta covered CD8+ and CD4+ T cells obtained from blood.

Input material: CD4+ T cells from PBMCs. The source is a human donor in good health. This chain connects TRBV6-2 or TRBV6-3 to TRBJ2-1; 12 bases map to TRBD2. DNA of the CDR3: TGTGCCAGCAGTCACGGACTAGCGGGGAGCCGCAATGAGCAGTTCTTC. Protein: CASSHGLAGSRNEQFF.